The subject of this entry is one T cell receptor (beta chain). What it binds is not known. The germline V gene encodes CDR1 DFQATT and CDR2 SNEGSKA (reference sequence). The length of the CDR3 is 16 residues. TCR beta cDNA was made by 5'RACE template switching with UMIs. With the 5' RACE reads reprocessed, TCRdb shows one record per CDR3 protein and no DNA. The table lists hundreds of thousands of distinct CDR3 sequences. The data originate from a study of T cells expressing NK-cell markers. Study-level background: In sorted CD3+CD56+NKG2C+, CD3+CD56+NKG2C- and CD3+CD56-NKG2C+ T cells, TCR beta repertoires were obtained.

Whole-study findings and limits: Clarity on HCMV specificity was lacking for the expanded NKG2C+ T cell clones. Dominant NKG2C+ clonotypes accounted for about 1.0-8% of CD8+ T cells in a handful of donors.

This receptor was obtained from a man between 18 and 29 years old in good health. The specimen was blood T cells: a sorted CD56 or NKG2C T cell subset, CD4+ or CD8+ T cells, or bulk PBMC T cells (not recorded which). The V gene is TRBV20-1, the J gene TRBJ2-6. This CDR3 reads CSARGGSRSGANVLTF.